The 25 T cell receptor beta chains reported below all come from one sample, sequenced in a study of T cell clonality in common variable immunodeficiency. Assay: immunoSEQ multiplex PCR; the TCRdb copy retains only in-frame clones and omits some. Altogether about 34,000 clones were found in the sample, and no singletons occur. Study-wide findings and caveats: Common variable immunodeficiency TCR beta sequences reportedly had fewer deletions and N-nucleotide insertions.

No antigen has been assigned to these receptors. Specimen: peripheral blood mononuclear cells. The receptors stem from a human donor with common variable immunodeficiency.

This clone was picked up a small number of times. The CDR3 is cut off 3 residues early in the read; its end comes from the germline J gene. V is TRBV30 and J is TRBJ1-3; D possibly corresponds to TRBD1 (5 bases). This CDR3 has 15 residues. Germline values: CDR1 GTSNPN, CDR2 SVGIG (reference sequence). Trimming took 4 bases from V and 4 from J, leaving 17 bases between them. The CDR3 protein is CAWTPGGARGNTIYF. Incomplete CDR3 DNA: TGTGCCTGGACCCCCGGAGGGGCGCGGGGAAACACC.

This clone showed up many times. The read is 3 residues too short to cover the CDR3 end, so that end is filled in from the germline J gene. The chain carries TRBV27 and TRBJ1-5; D possibly corresponds to TRBD1 (5 bases). V lost 1 base and J lost 6, with 13 bases in between. CDR3 length equals 15 residues. Germline V CDR1 and CDR2: MNHEY, SMNVEV (reference sequence). This CDR3 is CASSLLGSRGQPQHF. Partial CDR3 DNA: TGTGCCAGCAGTTTATTGGGGTCTAGGGGTCAGCCC.

The sample holds a few counts of this clone. The read terminates 3 residues before the CDR3 end, so the remaining end is supplied by the germline J gene. The chain has TRBV6-2 or TRBV6-3 and TRBJ2-1; 9 nucleotides match TRBD2. Trimming at V came to 0 bases and at J to 4 bases, leaving 4 bases not matched to a gene. CDR3 size: 16 residues. CDR1 is MNHEY, CDR2 SVGEGT, per germline. The CDR3 loop is CASSYSETSGYNEQFF. Partial CDR3 DNA: TGTGCCAGCAGTTACTCTGAGACTAGCGGATACAATGAG.

In regard to this clone: The read comes to an end 3 residues before the CDR3 does, leaving the germline J gene to fill in the end. The rearrangement joins TRBV7-2 to TRBJ2-4; the match to TRBD1 covers 10 bases. This CDR3 is 15 amino acids long. V trimming: 5 bases; J trimming: 3 bases; junction bases outside the gene matches: 4. Germline CDR1 is SGHTA and CDR2 is FQGNSA. Incomplete CDR3 DNA: TGTGCCAGCAGCCCGGACAGGGGGGGCAAAAACATT. Encoded protein: CASSPDRGGKNI. The whole CDR3 reads CASSPDRGGKNIQYF.

This clone was observed a handful of times. The CDR3 end lies 3 residues beyond the end of the read and is filled in from the germline J gene. The rearrangement uses TRBV11-3 and TRBJ2-7; 8 nucleotides match TRBD1. The germline CDR1 and CDR2 sequences are SGHNT and YENEEA. This CDR3 spans 14 amino acids. Trimming cost V 5 bases and J 3 bases; bases outside gene matches: 6. The DNA read from the CDR3 is TGTGCCAGCAGCATCCGGGACAGGTACTACGAG. The encoded protein is CASSIRDRYYE. The entire CDR3 protein reads CASSIRDRYYEQYF.

This clone has more than one count but fewer than ten. The read ends 3 residues early relative to the CDR3; the germline J gene fills the gap. This rearrangement joins TRBV20-1 to TRBJ2-3, with 7 positions matching TRBD2. This CDR3 has 16 residues. J gave up 2 bases and V 2 bases, and 10 bases lay outside the gene matches. Germline loops: CDR1 DFQATT, CDR2 SNEGSKA (reference sequence). The sequenced part of the CDR3 DNA is TGCAGTGCTAGAATCGTCGGGGGAGGGCCCACAGATACG. Encoded protein: CSARIVGGGPTDT. From start to end, the CDR3 is CSARIVGGGPTDTQYF.

This clone has ten or more counts. CDR3: CASSATSWNSPLHF. The CDR3 bases that were read are TGTGCCAGCAGCGCAACAAGTTGGAATTCACCC. The chain has TRBV5-4 and TRBJ1-6; D uncertain. The read falls 3 residues short of the CDR3 end, and the missing part is taken from the germline J gene. V lost 4 bases to trimming and J lost 7 bases, with 12 bases between them. The CDR3 has 14 amino acids. Germline CDR1 and CDR2: SGHNT and YYREEE (reference sequence).

This clone was counted between two and nine times. The read terminates 3 residues before the CDR3 end, so the remaining end is supplied by the germline J gene. The rearrangement links TRBV11-2 to TRBJ2-7, with D possibly being TRBD1 (6 bases). Trimming stripped 2 bases from V and 4 bases from J, with 12 bases between. In germline, CDR1 is SGHAT, CDR2 FQNNGV. The CDR3 covers 14 residues. The sequenced CDR3 bases are TGTGCCAGCAGCTTAACAGGGCCCGGTTACGAG. Translating it yields CASSLTGPGYE. In full, the CDR3 reads CASSLTGPGYEQYF.

This clone appeared many times. The read finishes 3 residues shy of the CDR3 end, and the germline J gene is used to complete it. This chain links TRBV11-3 with TRBJ1-6; D might be TRBD1 (5 bases). V lost 5 bases to trimming and J lost 6 bases, with 11 bases between them. Germline CDR1 SGHNT, CDR2 YENEEA. The CDR3 spans 14 residues. The part of the CDR3 DNA that was read is TGTGCCAGCAGCCCAGGACAAGTTAATTCACCC. Translation gives CASSPGQVNSP. The entire CDR3 reads CASSPGQVNSPLHF.

This clone has more than one count but fewer than ten. CDR3 DNA, as far as it was read: TGTGCCAGCAGCCCCGGGACAGGGGGCCGAGGTGAG. Encoded protein: CASSPGTGGRGE. The full CDR3 protein reads CASSPGTGGRGEQFF. The chain couples TRBV7-9 to TRBJ2-1; 12 positions agree with TRBD1. The read finishes 3 residues shy of the CDR3 end, and the germline J gene is used to complete it. V trimming: 5 bases; J trimming: 9 bases; junction bases outside the gene matches: 8. Per germline, CDR1 SEHNR and CDR2 FQNEAQ (reference sequence). CDR3 length: 15 amino acids. Full variable domain (outside the CDR3, taken from reference TRBV7-9 and TRBJ2-1): DTGVSQNPRHKITKRGQNVTFRCDPISEHNRLYWYRQTLGQGPEFLTYFQNEAQLEKSRLLSDRFSAERPKGSFSTLEIQRTEQGDSAMYLCASSPGTGGRGEQFFGPGTRLTVL.

This clone was counted ten times or more. The DNA ends 3 residues before the CDR3 does, and the rest of the CDR3 is filled in from the germline J gene. The rearrangement uses TRBV20-1 and TRBJ2-5, with TRBD2 matching over 9 bases. V was pared by 3 bases and J by 1 base, with 0 bases of the junction left unmatched. The CDR3 sequence is 13 residues long. CDR1 is DFQATT and CDR2 is SNEGSKA in the germline V gene (reference sequence). The CDR3 here is CSARTSGQETQYF. The sequenced part of the CDR3 DNA is TGCAGTGCTAGGACTAGCGGCCAAGAGACC.

At least ten counts were recorded for this clone. The missing CDR3 end, 3 residues past where the read stops, is filled in from the germline J gene. The chain recombines TRBV5-5 with TRBJ2-3, with D hard to call. The V gene lost 0 bases and the J gene lost 0 bases, with 5 bases spanning the gap. The V gene's germline CDR1 is SGHKS and CDR2 YYEKEE (reference sequence). The CDR3 has 14 amino acids. The CDR3 DNA, read in part, is TGTGCCAGCAGCTTGGGTATCAGCACAGATACG. It translates to CASSLGISTDT. The complete CDR3 protein is CASSLGISTDTQYF.

This clone was seen many times. Coverage ceases 3 residues before the CDR3 finishes, and the germline J gene fills in the end. V and J are TRBV29-1 and TRBJ1-3; D might be TRBD1 (5 bases). This CDR3 comprises 11 residues. Germline CDR1 reads SQVTM; CDR2 reads ANQGSEA. The V end lost 4 bases, the J end lost 9 bases, and 10 bases lay between the germline ends. The DNA read from the CDR3 is TGCAGCGTTGGGGAGGGGTCCACC. Amino acid sequence: CSVGEGST. The full CDR3 is CSVGEGSTIYF.

This clone was counted ten times or more. Coverage ceases 3 residues before the CDR3 finishes, and the germline J gene fills in the end. This sample includes further DNA sequences coding for the same CDR3. The rearrangement uses TRBV18 and TRBJ1-1; D is possibly TRBD1 (5 bases). Germline-derived CDR1 and CDR2 are KGHSH and LQKENI. Between the trimmed V and J ends, which lost 6 bases and 5 bases, there was a span of 13 bases. The CDR3 loop spans 13 amino acids. The CDR3 is CASSAGGGTEAFF. Incomplete CDR3 DNA: TGTGCCAGCTCCGCCGGGGGTGGGACTGAA.

This clone was counted at least ten times. The CDR3 end falls 3 residues outside the read, so it is completed with the germline J gene. This rearrangement joins TRBV10-3 to TRBJ2-2; TRBD2 agrees at 7 bases. The germline gives CDR1 ENHRY, CDR2 SYGVKD. The CDR3 is made up of 16 amino acids. Trimming cost V 4 bases and J 7 bases; bases outside gene matches: 12. The part of the CDR3 DNA that was read is TGTGCCATCAGTGGGCCCCACGGGGGGTCGGTCGGGGAG. It encodes CAISGPHGGSVGE. The entire CDR3 reads CAISGPHGGSVGELFF.

This clone was counted only a few times. The CDR3 goes on 3 residues after the read ends, and that part is filled in from the germline J gene. The chain combines TRBV18 with TRBJ2-2; 8 positions agree with TRBD1. V lost 2 bases and J lost 5; bases outside the gene matches: 4. The CDR3 is 15 residues long. The germline gives CDR1 KGHSH, CDR2 LQKENI. CDR3 bases read: TGTGCCAGCTCACCAAGGACAGGGCGTACCGGGGAG. Protein product: CASSPRTGRTGE. The full CDR3 sequence reads CASSPRTGRTGELFF.

Notes on this clone: The read terminates 3 residues before the CDR3 end, so the remaining end is supplied by the germline J gene. The chain combines TRBV30 with TRBJ1-2; TRBD1 aligns across 7 bases. The CDR3 spans 16 residues. The germline V gene has CDR1 GTSNPN and CDR2 SVGIG (reference sequence). Trimming cost V 3 bases and J 4 bases; bases outside gene matches: 14. This CDR3 is CAWRKILQGRGYGYTF. Incomplete CDR3 DNA: TGTGCCTGGAGAAAAATATTACAGGGGAGAGGCTATGGC.

On this clone: The read ends 3 residues early relative to the CDR3; the germline J gene fills the gap. The rearrangement joins TRBV19 to TRBJ2-3, with 16 bases aligning to TRBD2. The CDR3 spans 20 residues. Per germline, CDR1 LNHDA and CDR2 SQIVND (reference sequence). Trimming took 5 bases from V and 2 from J; bases not matched to a gene: 13. The CDR3 loop is CASSRTLGLAGGRLTDTQYF. The CDR3 DNA, read in part, is TGTGCCAGTAGTCGCACCCTGGGACTAGCGGGAGGGCGGCTCACAGATACG.

This clone was observed a few times. Read sequence stops 3 residues before the CDR3 end, and the germline J gene provides the missing end. V is TRBV7-3 and J is TRBJ2-3; 8 bases are shared with TRBD2. The CDR3 runs 15 residues. J lost 1 base, V lost 5 bases, and 5 bases had no gene match. In germline, CDR1 is SGHTA, CDR2 FQGTGA. The CDR3 reads CASSGGLGGTDTQYF. The part of the CDR3 DNA that was read is TGTGCCAGCAGCGGGGGACTAGGAGGCACAGATACG.

This clone was counted at least ten times. Sequencing ends 3 residues short of the CDR3 end; the germline J gene provides the rest. The chain carries TRBV4-2 and TRBJ2-3; D unclear. Germline lookup yields CDR1 LGHNA and CDR2 YNFKEQ. Trimming removed 1 base at V and 4 bases at J, with 9 bases between. The CDR3 contains 14 residues. The sequenced part of the CDR3 DNA is TGTGCCAGCAGCCAAGGGCGTAGGGCAGATACG. Its translation is CASSQGRRADT. The full CDR3 protein is CASSQGRRADTQYF.

This clone showed up many times. Sequencing ends 3 residues short of the CDR3 end; the germline J gene provides the rest. This sequence joins TRBV11-1 and TRBJ2-7; unclear D gene. V lost 6 bases and J 4 bases, leaving 7 bases between the germline ends. Per germline, CDR1 SGHAT and CDR2 FQDESV (reference sequence). This CDR3 region has 11 residues. This CDR3 is CASSFNYEQYF. CDR3 DNA, as far as it was read: TGTGCCAGCAGTTTTAATTACGAG.

This clone was seen at least ten times. The read ends 3 residues early relative to the CDR3; the germline J gene fills the gap. This chain joins TRBV7-3 and TRBJ2-3; 11 bases are a match to TRBD2. CDR1 is SGHTA and CDR2 is FQGTGA in the germline V gene. Trimming at V came to 5 bases and at J to 2 bases, leaving 3 bases not matched to a gene. This CDR3 has 15 amino acids. CDR3 sequence: CASSPSGRYTDTQYF. The sequenced CDR3 bases are TGTGCCAGCAGCCCTAGCGGGAGGTACACAGATACG.

This clone was recorded at least ten times. One junction end does not reproduce the germline sequence, and a read error may be involved. The DNA ends 3 residues before the CDR3 does, and the rest of the CDR3 is filled in from the germline J gene. The rearrangement uses TRBV4-2 and TRBJ2-7; TRBD2 matches at 9 bases. Germline V CDR1 and CDR2: LGHNA, YNFKEQ. This CDR3 has 14 residues. CDR3 bases read: TGCGCCAGCAGCCAAGCGGCGGGAGGGCGCGAG. Amino acid sequence: CASSQAAGGRE. The whole CDR3 is CASSQAAGGREQYF.

Concerning this clone itself: The CDR3 end is not reached by the read, which stops 3 residues before it; the germline J gene fills it in. The chain is built from TRBV19 and TRBJ1-6; 9 nucleotides align to TRBD1. The length of the CDR3 is 15 residues. CDR1 LNHDA and CDR2 SQIVND come from the germline V gene (reference sequence). The junction had 9 bases not matched to a gene; V was cut back by 6 bases and J by 9 bases. The CDR3 DNA, read in part, is TGTGCCAGTAGGAGGACCCGGGACAGGGTTTCACCC. Its translation: CASRRTRDRVSP. The complete CDR3 reads CASRRTRDRVSPLHF.

This clone is medium-sized by share. The read falls 3 residues short of the CDR3 end, and the missing part is taken from the germline J gene. V gene TRBV20-1 combines with J gene TRBJ1-2, with 9 positions matching TRBD1. The CDR3 totals 15 residues. The germline CDR1 and CDR2 sequences are DFQATT and SNEGSKA (reference sequence). V lost 6 bases to trimming and J lost 5 bases; unmatched junction nucleotides: 13. The CDR3 bases that were read are TGCAGTGCCGTGGGACAGGGACAAACCACTTATGGC. Translating it yields CSAVGQGQTTYG. The whole CDR3 is CSAVGQGQTTYGYTF.